One and the same sample provided the 9 T cell receptor beta chains below, sequenced in a study of PD-L1 blockade in urothelial cancer. TCRdb's table, derived via immunoSEQ multiplex PCR, lists solely in-frame clones and lacks some. The sample includes tens of thousands of clones, roughly 90% of them seen just once. Time point: pretreatment peripheral blood. Sequencing used PBMCs, obtained around atezolizumab (anti-PD-L1) treatment. These receptors all stem from a woman aged 80 or over with urothelial cancer.

The rearrangement joins TRBV6-1 to TRBJ2-5, with 8 nucleotides matching TRBD2. Germline V gene sequence: CDR1 MNHNS, CDR2 SASEGT. This CDR3 contains 15 residues. The V gene end was trimmed by 2 bases and the J gene end by 4 bases; junction bases not matched to a gene: 6. The DNA of the CDR3 is TGTGCCAGCAGTGAACGCGGGAGGCTTGGAGAGACCCAGTACTTC. Its translation: CASSERGRLGETQYF.

This sequence joins TRBV28 and TRBJ2-1; TRBD1 matches 9 bases. The CDR3 runs to 16 residues. Germline values: CDR1 MDHEN, CDR2 SYDVKM. Unmatched junction bases numbered 11, after V lost 5 bases and J lost 6 bases. The CDR3 spells CASSDTGQGGFNEQFF. CDR3 nucleotides: TGTGCCAGCAGTGACACGGGACAGGGTGGATTCAATGAGCAGTTCTTC.

The chain carries TRBV5-4 and TRBJ2-1, with 7 nucleotides matching TRBD2. CDR3 length: 16 amino acids. With 6 bases clipped from V and 0 bases from J, the junction kept 9 bases outside the gene matches. In germline, CDR1 is SGHNT, CDR2 YYREEE (reference sequence). The CDR3 DNA follows: TGTGCCAGCACCCCGGGGGGTATTAGCTCCTACAATGAGCAGTTCTTC. It translates to CASTPGGISSYNEQFF.

The genes are TRBV28 and TRBJ2-1, with 7 bases fitting TRBD1. The V gene end was trimmed by 6 bases and the J gene end by 4 bases; junction bases not matched to a gene: 15. This CDR3 spans 17 amino acids. CDR1 and CDR2 from the germline V gene are MDHEN and SYDVKM. The CDR3 nucleotides are TGTGCCAGCAGGGACAGGACCGGCTGGACTGGGTACAATGAGCAGTTCTTC. This gives the protein CASRDRTGWTGYNEQFF.

The V call is TRBV6-1, the J call TRBJ2-1, with 8 bases identical to TRBD2. The CDR3 consists of 16 residues. J gave up 2 bases and V 1 base, and 4 bases lay outside the gene matches. Germline values: CDR1 MNHNS, CDR2 SASEGT. This CDR3 is CASSEEELAAYNEQFF. DNA for the CDR3: TGTGCCAGCAGTGAAGAGGAACTAGCGGCCTACAATGAGCAGTTCTTC.

This chain links TRBV27 with TRBJ1-5; D may be TRBD1 (5 bases). Germline CDR1 MNHEY, CDR2 SMNVEV (reference sequence). This CDR3 is 15 amino acids long. Trimming stripped 6 bases from V and 1 base from J, with 13 bases between. The CDR3 reads CASRQGTRSNQPQHF. CDR3 sequence (DNA): TGTGCCAGCAGACAAGGGACTCGGAGCAATCAGCCCCAGCATTTT.

In this sample, this clone turned up a few times. The identical CDR3 is also encoded by other nucleotide sequences in the sample. V and J are TRBV19 and TRBJ2-2; no definite D call. The CDR3 runs to 15 residues. The V end was cut by 3 bases, the J end by 0 bases, with 8 bases between. CDR1 is LNHDA, CDR2 SQIVND, per germline (reference sequence). DNA of the CDR3: TGTGCCAGTAGTATCGGTATGGCGAACACCGGGGAGCTGTTTTTT. Translation gives CASSIGMANTGELFF.

The chain combines TRBV5-4 with TRBJ1-2; TRBD1 agrees at 7 bases. This CDR3 region has 15 residues. After removal of 4 bases from V and 3 bases from J, the junction contained 9 bases not matched to a gene. Germline loops: CDR1 SGHNT, CDR2 YYREEE (reference sequence). CDR3 coding DNA: TGTGCCAGCAGCCCCCGAGAAGGGGGCTACTATGGCTACACCTTC. Its protein is CASSPREGGYYGYTF.

This rearrangement joins TRBV6-5 to TRBJ1-2; D not resolved. Trimming stripped 4 bases from V and 5 bases from J, with 20 bases between. Per germline, CDR1 MNHEY and CDR2 SVGAGI. The CDR3 runs to 16 residues. The CDR3 region is CASSFSTNPNGYGYTF. The CDR3 DNA follows: TGTGCCAGCAGTTTTTCGACAAATCCGAATGGATATGGCTACACCTTC.